This T cell receptor beta chain derives from a study of blood T cell repertoires in COVID-19. Study information: Collection of acute and convalescent COVID-19 samples took place in the United States, Italy and Spain. T cells, B-cell-depleted T cells, or PBMCs provided the cDNA or gDNA that served as material.

Germline V gene lookup returns CDR1 LGHDT and CDR2 YNNKEL (reference sequence). Trimming left V 1 base short and J 8 bases short, with 12 bases between. The CDR3 length is 15 residues. Per the original data handling: From reference gene primer amplification, estimates of nucleated cell counts were derived. Profiled with immunoSEQ multiplex PCR; TCRdb holds only in-frame clones, not every one. That table is the source of V, J and clone size, and D and trimming were worked out from the DNA. Of 150,000 to 200,000 clones in the sample, over 80% are singletons; the top ten hold around 6.1%. Sequenced: peripheral blood. This chain links TRBV3-1 (or the pseudogene TRBV3-2) with TRBJ1-6; a possible D gene is TRBD1 (6 bases). This clonotype originated in a woman aged 40 to 49 with acute or convalescent COVID-19. CDR3 bases: TGTGCCAGCAGCCAAGTGGGGGCGCGGGATTCACCCCTCCACTTT. It codes for CASSQVGARDSPLHF.